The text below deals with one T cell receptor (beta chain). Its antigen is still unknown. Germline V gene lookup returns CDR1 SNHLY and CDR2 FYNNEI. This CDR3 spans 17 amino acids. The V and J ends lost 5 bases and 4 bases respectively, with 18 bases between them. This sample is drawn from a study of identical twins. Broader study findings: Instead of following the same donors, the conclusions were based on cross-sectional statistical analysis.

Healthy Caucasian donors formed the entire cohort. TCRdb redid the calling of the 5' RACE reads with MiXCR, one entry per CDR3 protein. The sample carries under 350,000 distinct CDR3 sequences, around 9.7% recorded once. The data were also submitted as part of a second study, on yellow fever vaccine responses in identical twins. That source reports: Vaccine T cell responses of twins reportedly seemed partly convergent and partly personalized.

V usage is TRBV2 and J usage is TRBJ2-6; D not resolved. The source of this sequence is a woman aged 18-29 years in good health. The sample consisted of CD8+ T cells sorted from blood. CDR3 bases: TGTGCCAGCAGTCCCGCTTGGCGGCCCGGCGGGGCCAACGTCCTGACTTTC. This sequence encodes CASSPAWRPGGANVLTF.